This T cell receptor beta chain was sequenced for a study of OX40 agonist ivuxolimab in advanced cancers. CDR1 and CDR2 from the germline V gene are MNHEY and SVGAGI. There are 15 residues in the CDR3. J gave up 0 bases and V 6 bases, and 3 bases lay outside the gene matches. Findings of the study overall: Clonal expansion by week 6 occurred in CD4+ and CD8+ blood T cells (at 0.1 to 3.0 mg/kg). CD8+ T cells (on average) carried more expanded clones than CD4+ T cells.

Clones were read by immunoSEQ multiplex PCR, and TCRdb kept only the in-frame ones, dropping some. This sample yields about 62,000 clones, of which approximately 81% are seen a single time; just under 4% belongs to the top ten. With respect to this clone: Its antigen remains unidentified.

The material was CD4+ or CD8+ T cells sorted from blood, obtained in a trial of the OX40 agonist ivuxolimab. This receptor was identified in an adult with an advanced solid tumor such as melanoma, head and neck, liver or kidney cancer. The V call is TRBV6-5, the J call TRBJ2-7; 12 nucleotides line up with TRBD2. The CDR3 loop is CASSPTSGSSYEQYF. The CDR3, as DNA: TGTGCCAGCAGCCCGACTAGCGGGAGCTCCTACGAGCAGTACTTC.